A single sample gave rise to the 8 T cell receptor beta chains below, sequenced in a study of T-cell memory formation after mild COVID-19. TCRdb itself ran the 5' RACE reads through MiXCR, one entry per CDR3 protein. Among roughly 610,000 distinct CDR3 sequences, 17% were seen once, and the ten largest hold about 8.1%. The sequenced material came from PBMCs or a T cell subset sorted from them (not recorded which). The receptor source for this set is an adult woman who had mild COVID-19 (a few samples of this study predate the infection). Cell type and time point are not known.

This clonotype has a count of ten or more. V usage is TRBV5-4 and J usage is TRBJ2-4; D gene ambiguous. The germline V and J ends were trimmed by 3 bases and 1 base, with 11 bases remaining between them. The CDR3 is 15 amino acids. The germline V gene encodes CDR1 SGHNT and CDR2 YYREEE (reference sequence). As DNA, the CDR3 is TGTGCCAGCAGCTCTCAAGCCGGGGCCAAAAACATTCAGTACTTC. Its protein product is CASSSQAGAKNIQYF.

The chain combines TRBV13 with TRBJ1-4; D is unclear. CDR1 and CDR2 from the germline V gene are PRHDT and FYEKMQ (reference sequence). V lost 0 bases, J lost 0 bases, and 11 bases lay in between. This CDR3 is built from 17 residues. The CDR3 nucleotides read TGTGCCAGCAGCTTAGGGCCATTAAGAGCAACTAATGAAAAACTGTTTTTT. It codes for CASSLGPLRATNEKLFF.

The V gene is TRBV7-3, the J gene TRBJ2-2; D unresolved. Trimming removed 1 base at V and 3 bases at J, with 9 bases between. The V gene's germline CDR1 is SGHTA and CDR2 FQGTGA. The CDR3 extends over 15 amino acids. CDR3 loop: CASSLRDGDTGELFF. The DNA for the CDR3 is TGTGCCAGCAGCTTAAGGGATGGGGACACCGGGGAGCTGTTTTTT.

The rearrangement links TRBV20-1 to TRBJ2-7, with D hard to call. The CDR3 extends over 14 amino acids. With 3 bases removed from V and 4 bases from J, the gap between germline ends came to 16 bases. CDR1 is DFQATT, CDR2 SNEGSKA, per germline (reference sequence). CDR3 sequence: CSASGRTRLYEQYF. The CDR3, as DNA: TGCAGTGCTAGCGGCCGGACCAGATTATACGAGCAGTACTTC.

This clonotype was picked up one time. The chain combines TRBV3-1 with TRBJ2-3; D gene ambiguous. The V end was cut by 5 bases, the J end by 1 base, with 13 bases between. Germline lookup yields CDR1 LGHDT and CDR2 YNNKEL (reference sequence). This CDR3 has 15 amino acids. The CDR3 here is CASSYGRVGTDTQYF. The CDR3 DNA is TGTGCCAGCAGCTATGGACGCGTCGGCACAGATACGCAGTATTTT.

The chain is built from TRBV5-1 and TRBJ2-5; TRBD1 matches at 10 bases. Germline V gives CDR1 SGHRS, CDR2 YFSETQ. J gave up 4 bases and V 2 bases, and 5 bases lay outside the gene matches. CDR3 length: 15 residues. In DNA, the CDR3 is TGCGCCAGCAGCTTCGGGACAGGGGAGGCAGAGACCCAGTACTTC. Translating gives CASSFGTGEAETQYF.

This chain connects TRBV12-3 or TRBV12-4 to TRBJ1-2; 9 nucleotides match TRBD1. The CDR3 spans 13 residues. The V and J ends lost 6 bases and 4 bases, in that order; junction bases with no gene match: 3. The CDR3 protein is CASRSQGAYGYTF. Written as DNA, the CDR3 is TGTGCCAGCAGATCACAGGGGGCCTATGGCTACACCTTC.

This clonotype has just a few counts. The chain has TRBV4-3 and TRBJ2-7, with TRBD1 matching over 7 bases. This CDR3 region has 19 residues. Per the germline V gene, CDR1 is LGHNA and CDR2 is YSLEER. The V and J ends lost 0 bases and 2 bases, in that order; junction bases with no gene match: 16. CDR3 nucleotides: TGCGCCAGCAGCCAAGAAGGATGGCCAGGGGGTTTTGGAACCTACGAGCAGTACTTC. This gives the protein CASSQEGWPGGFGTYEQYF.